The following is a TCR beta chain sequence with its context. The entry originates in a study of OX40 agonist ivuxolimab in advanced cancers. Sequencing used immunoSEQ multiplex PCR; TCRdb keeps in-frame clones, though not all of them. The table has tens of thousands of clones, around 84% seen once. This CDR3 contains 16 residues. Trimming shortened V by 3 bases and J by 0 bases, and 15 bases separated the two germline ends. Per the germline V gene, CDR1 is SGHNT and CDR2 is YYREEE (reference sequence). The rearrangement joins TRBV5-4 to TRBJ2-5; D is possibly TRBD2 (6 bases). This specimen consisted of CD4+ or CD8+ T cells sorted from blood, obtained in a trial of the OX40 agonist ivuxolimab. The clonotype comes from an adult with an advanced solid tumor such as melanoma, head and neck, liver or kidney cancer. The CDR3: CASSSGRLGYQETQYF. In DNA form, the CDR3 reads TGTGCCAGCAGCTCCGGAAGACTAGGGTACCAAGAGACCCAGTACTTC.